The T cell receptor beta chain described here comes from a study of blood T cell repertoires in COVID-19. Study summary: Sites across the United States, Italy and Spain contributed samples from acute and convalescent COVID-19. Sample material is recorded as cDNA or gDNA derived from T cells, B-cell-depleted T cells, or PBMCs.

The CDR3 extends over 14 amino acids. Trimming shortened V by 5 bases and J by 0 bases, and 8 bases separated the two germline ends. Germline-derived CDR1 and CDR2 are MDHEN and SYDVKM. This table comes from immunoSEQ multiplex PCR, and its TCRdb copy is limited to in-frame clones, with some not included. Of approximately 140,000 clones listed, 88% were seen once; the top ten hold about 11%. Sequencing was performed on peripheral blood. This sequence originates from a man aged 60 to 69 with active or convalescent COVID-19. The chain is built from TRBV28 and TRBJ1-3, with D hard to call. The CDR3 loop reads CASSRTGSGNTIYF. The DNA for the CDR3 is TGTGCCAGCAGTCGGACTGGCTCTGGAAACACCATATATTTT.